These 8 T cell receptor beta chains were all obtained from the same sample, sequenced in a study of beta chain features in type 1 diabetes. Study-wide results and caveats: In every one of the four CD4+ subsets, TCRB CDR3s were moderately but significantly shorter in Type 1 diabetes patients.

These TCRs are of unknown antigen specificity. TCRB transcripts that were expressed got sequenced, as all of the isolated RNA had been reverse transcribed. Sequencing was performed with immunoSEQ multiplex PCR; in TCRdb, only in-frame clones are kept and a portion is missing. Of 300,000 to 350,000 clones listed, around 9% are singletons. The material sequenced was central memory CD4+ T cells from blood. The origin of the receptors is a man younger than 40 with type 1 diabetes.

The table lists this clone with a count of one. The chain employs TRBV7-2 and TRBJ2-2; TRBD1 agrees at 10 bases. V lost 2 bases to trimming and J lost 7 bases; unmatched junction nucleotides: 7. The CDR3 contains 16 residues. The germline V gene encodes CDR1 SGHTA and CDR2 FQGNSA. CDR3 sequence: CASSLCGTGDCGELFF. Written as DNA, the CDR3 is TGTGCCAGCAGCTTATGTGGGACAGGGGATTGCGGGGAGCTGTTTTTT.

The sample holds a few counts of this clone. V is TRBV10-2 and J is TRBJ1-2; a possible D gene is TRBD1 (5 bases). Germline lookup yields CDR1 WSHSY and CDR2 SAAADI. There are 14 residues in the CDR3. Between the trimmed V and J ends, which lost 3 bases and 4 bases, there was a span of 12 bases. CDR3 in amino acids: CASSDRDAGYGYTF. In DNA form, the CDR3 reads TGCGCCAGCAGTGACAGGGATGCGGGCTATGGCTACACCTTC.

The chain couples TRBV7-9 to TRBJ2-3; TRBD2 is a possible D gene (6 bases). The V end was cut by 3 bases, the J end by 3 bases, with 10 bases between. The germline V gene has CDR1 SEHNR and CDR2 FQNEAQ (reference sequence). The CDR3 contains 14 residues. DNA of the CDR3: TGTGCCAGCAGCTTTGACGGACTAACAGATACGCAGTATTTT. It specifies CASSFDGLTDTQYF.

The J gene is TRBJ1-4, the V gene TRBV4-3; 8 positions agree with TRBD1. The J segment lost 7 bases and the V segment lost 1 base, leaving 5 bases of the junction unmatched. The CDR3 is 15 amino acids. Germline V lookup: CDR1 LGHNA, CDR2 YSLEER. The CDR3 loop is CASSQAGTGGEKLFF. For the CDR3, the DNA is TGCGCCAGCAGCCAAGCCGGGACAGGCGGTGAAAAACTGTTTTTT.

The CDR3 DNA sequence: TGTGCCAGCAGTTTAAGACAGCTCTATGGCTACACCTTC. It yields the protein CASSLRQLYGYTF. The chain carries TRBV28 and TRBJ1-2, with a possible D match to TRBD1 (5 bases). V lost 2 bases and J lost 4, with 8 bases in between. The germline CDR1 and CDR2 sequences are MDHEN and SYDVKM. The CDR3 is 13 residues long.

This clone has at least ten counts. The V gene is TRBV5-1, the J gene TRBJ2-7; D is ambiguous. Germline values: CDR1 SGHRS, CDR2 YFSETQ. Deletions cut 1 base from V and 3 bases from J, with 8 bases between. The CDR3 consists of 13 residues. CDR3 in amino acids: CASSLNLGYEQYF. The CDR3, as DNA: TGCGCCAGCAGCTTGAACTTAGGCTACGAGCAGTACTTC.

This clone was seen a handful of times. The CDR3 DNA reads as TGTGCCAGCAGCTTGACCGGGACGGGCTACGAGCAGTACTTC. Translated, it gives CASSLTGTGYEQYF. The chain links TRBV5-4 to TRBJ2-7; D may match TRBD1 or TRBD2 (5 bases each). V lost 1 base, J lost 3 bases, and 11 bases lay in between. Germline CDR1 SGHNT, CDR2 YYREEE (reference sequence). The CDR3 runs to 14 residues.

In its sample, this clone was seen a few times. The J gene is TRBJ1-5, the V gene TRBV30; TRBD1 is a possible D gene (5 bases). Trimming removed 6 bases from V and 5 bases from J, with 11 bases in between. The CDR3 has 12 residues. Germline-derived CDR1 and CDR2 are GTSNPN and SVGIG (reference sequence). The CDR3 loop reads CACETDDQPQHF. CDR3 nucleotide sequence: TGTGCCTGCGAGACAGACGATCAGCCCCAGCATTTT. Variable domain in full (rest from reference TRBV30 and TRBJ1-5): SQTIHQWPATLVQPVGSPLSLECTVEGTSNPNLYWYRQAAGRGLQLLFYSVGIGQISSEVPQNLSASRPQDRQFILSSKKLLLSDSGFYLCACETDDQPQHFGDGTRLSIL.